The clone carrying this T cell receptor (beta chain) came up a few times. This entry belongs to a study of beta chain features in type 1 diabetes. CDR1 is PRHDT, CDR2 FYEKMQ, per germline (reference sequence). Trimming removed 5 bases from V and 1 base from J, with 11 bases in between. This CDR3 region has 14 residues. Every isolated RNA sample was fully reverse transcribed, so sequencing captured expressed TCRB transcripts. TCRdb keeps only in-frame clones here, not all; method: immunoSEQ multiplex PCR. The table lists about 450,000 clones, more than 9.5% of them singletons. A single heparinised blood sample, averaging about 100 mL, was obtained per donor. Purity exceeding 98% was reached by all sorted populations.

The sample consisted of naive CD4+ T cells from blood. V is TRBV13 and J is TRBJ2-5; the D gene is possibly TRBD1 (6 bases). The sequence was obtained from a young woman in good health. The CDR3 sequence is CASSIRGIQETQYF. CDR3 bases: TGTGCCAGCAGCATCAGGGGAATCCAAGAGACCCAGTACTTC.